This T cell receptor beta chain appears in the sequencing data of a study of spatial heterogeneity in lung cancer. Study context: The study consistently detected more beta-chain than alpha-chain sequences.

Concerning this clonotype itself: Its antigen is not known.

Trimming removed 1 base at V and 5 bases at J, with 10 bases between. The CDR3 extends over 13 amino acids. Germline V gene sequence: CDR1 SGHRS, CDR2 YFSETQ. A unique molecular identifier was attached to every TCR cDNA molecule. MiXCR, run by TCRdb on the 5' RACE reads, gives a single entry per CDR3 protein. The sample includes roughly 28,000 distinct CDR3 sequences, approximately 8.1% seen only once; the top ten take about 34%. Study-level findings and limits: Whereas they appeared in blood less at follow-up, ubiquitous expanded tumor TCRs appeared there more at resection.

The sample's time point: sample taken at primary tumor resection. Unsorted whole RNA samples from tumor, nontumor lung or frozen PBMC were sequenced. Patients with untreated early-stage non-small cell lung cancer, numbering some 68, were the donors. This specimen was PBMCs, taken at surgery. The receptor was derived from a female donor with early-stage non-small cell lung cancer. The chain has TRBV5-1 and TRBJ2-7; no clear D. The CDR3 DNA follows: TGCGCCAGCAGCTTGAGTGCCCACGACGAGCAGTACTTC. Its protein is CASSLSAHDEQYF.